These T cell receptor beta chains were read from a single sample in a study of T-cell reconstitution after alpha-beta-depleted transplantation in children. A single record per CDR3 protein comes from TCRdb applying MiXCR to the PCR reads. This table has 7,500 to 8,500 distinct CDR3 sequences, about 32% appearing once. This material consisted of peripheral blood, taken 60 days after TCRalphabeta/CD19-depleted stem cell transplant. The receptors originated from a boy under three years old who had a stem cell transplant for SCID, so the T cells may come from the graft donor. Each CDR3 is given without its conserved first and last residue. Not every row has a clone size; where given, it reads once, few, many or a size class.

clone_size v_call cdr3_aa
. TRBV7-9 ASSSGLAWYEQY
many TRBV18 ASSPTRNQPQH
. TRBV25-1 ASSRRGYGYT
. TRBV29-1 SVDVVNEQF
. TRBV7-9 ASSFLSSSTDTQY
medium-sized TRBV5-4 ASSPKVFGANVLT
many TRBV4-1 ASSQDWGGGVTQY
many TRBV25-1 ASSNTGGSYNSPLH
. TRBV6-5 ASSYSRQLYEQY
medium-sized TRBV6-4 ALGDRLRLGSSPLH
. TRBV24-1 ATSDLTSGTTDTQY
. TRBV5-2 ARGPRLHLPTETYEQY